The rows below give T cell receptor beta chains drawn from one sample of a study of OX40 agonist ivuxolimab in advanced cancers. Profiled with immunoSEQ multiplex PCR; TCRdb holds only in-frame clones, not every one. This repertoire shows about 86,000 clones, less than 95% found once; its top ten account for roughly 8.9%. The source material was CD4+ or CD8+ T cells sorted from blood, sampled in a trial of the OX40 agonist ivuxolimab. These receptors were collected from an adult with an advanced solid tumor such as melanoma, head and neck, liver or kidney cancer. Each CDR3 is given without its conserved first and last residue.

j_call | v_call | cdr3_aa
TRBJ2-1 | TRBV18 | ASSPGLVDEQF
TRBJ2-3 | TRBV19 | ASSGLAGHTQY
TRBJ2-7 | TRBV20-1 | SARDATEQY
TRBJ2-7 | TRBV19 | ASSPSSNLAGLY
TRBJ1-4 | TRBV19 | ASSMLQGRVF
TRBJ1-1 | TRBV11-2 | ASSLSPVGNTEAF
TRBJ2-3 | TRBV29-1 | SVEEGPSATQY
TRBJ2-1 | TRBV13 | ASSLRREQF
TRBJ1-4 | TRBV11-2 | ASSKRSGMEKLF
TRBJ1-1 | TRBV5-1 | ASSSSARDRDTEAF
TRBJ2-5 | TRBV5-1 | ASTIGLAGGPSLETQY
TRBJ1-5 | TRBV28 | ASFSTGDSNQPQH
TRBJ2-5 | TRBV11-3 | ASSLSVRQETQY
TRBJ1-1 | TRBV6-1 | ASSEFGQLMNTEAF
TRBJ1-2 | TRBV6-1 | ASSEAGTGFTYGYT
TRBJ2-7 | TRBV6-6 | ASSYTRDRVYEQY
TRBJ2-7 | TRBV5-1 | ASSSSYEQY
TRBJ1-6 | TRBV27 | ASSSGTNNSPLH
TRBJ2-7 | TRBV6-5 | ASSYSSGIDYEQY
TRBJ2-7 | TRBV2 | ASPLVFSYEQY
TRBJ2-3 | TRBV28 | ASSSPGSGRKDTQY
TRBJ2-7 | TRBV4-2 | ASSPGGRQGVFYEQY
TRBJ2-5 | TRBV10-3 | AISETDRLY
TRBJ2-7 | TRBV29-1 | SFIAGGSYEQY
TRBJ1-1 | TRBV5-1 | ASSLVVGTEAF
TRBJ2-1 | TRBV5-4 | ASSITSGKDEQF
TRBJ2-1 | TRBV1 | TSSLVTHRPYNEQF
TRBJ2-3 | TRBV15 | ATSRDSARRWFADDTQY
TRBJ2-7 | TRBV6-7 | ASANPGLAGAYEQY
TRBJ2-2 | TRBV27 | ASSLTGFYTGELF
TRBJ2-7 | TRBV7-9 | ASSHQGYEQY
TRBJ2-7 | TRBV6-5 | ASSPTGTSYEQY
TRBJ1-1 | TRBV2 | ASSDSTGGTEAF
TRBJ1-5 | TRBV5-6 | ARGVGRGVQPQH
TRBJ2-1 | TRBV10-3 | AISGLYNEQF
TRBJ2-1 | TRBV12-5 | ASGLVQVGVLQSRYNEQF
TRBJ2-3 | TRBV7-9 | ASHRSADTQY
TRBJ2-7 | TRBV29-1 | SVAALDRTYEQY
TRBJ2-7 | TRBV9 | ASSPSGLSLPSYEQY
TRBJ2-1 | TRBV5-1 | ASRPSSYNEQF
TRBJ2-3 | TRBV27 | ASSPGTSGAFFTDTQY
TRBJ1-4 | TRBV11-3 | ASSPRRGQGYEKLF
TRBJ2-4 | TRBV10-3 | AISETGGPLLAKNIQY
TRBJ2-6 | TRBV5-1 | ASQVLSGANVLT
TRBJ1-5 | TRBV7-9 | ASSLNPGQPQH
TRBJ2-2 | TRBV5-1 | ASSLIWGGGTGELF
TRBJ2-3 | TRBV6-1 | ASSPGGGADTQY
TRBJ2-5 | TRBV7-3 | ASSLANQETQY
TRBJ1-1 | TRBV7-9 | ASSFTGVMNTEAF
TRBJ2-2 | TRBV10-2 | ASYRGVADTGELF
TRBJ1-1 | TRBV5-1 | ASSLDGIAEAF
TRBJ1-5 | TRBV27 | ASSLLVGDQPQH
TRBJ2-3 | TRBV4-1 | ASRLTPRGDTQY
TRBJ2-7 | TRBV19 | ASKRQGAHEQY
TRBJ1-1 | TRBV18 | ASSGELNTEAF
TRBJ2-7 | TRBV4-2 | ASSQDLELAAYEQY
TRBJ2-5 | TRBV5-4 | ASSFRKQETQY
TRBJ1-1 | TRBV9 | ASSVVSRNTEAF
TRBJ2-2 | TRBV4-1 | ASSQERVTGELF
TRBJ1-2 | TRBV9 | ASSVDSNYGYT